The 8 T cell receptor beta chains below come from one sample, sequenced in a study of vaccination effects on CD4 cells after COVID-19 (dated by TCRdb to between 2020 and 2023). After less than eleven days of culture, CD4+ T cells were isolated with the EasySep CD4+ T cell isolation kit. Their cognate antigens are unknown. Library prep was done by the immunoSEQ multiplex PCR assay. In its TCRdb copy, this immuneACCESS table keeps in-frame sequences only and misses some clones. Where compared with another copy, unresolved V genes explain less than half of these, and the others have no known cause. Recorded for this sample are 40,000 or so clones; 82% of them occurred a single time. The ten largest clonotypes hold 2.9% of the sample. Sequences were derived from CD4+ T cells from PBMCs cultured without peptide, sampled before COVID-19 vaccination. Source of these receptors: a human donor who received a COVID-19 vaccine.

The V and J genes are TRBV2 and TRBJ1-3; D is perhaps TRBD1 (6 bases). The ends were cut back, 5 bases at V and 4 bases at J, with 9 bases in the middle. Germline V lookup: CDR1 SNHLY, CDR2 FYNNEI. This CDR3 spans 13 amino acids. CDR3 DNA sequence: TGTGCCAGCAGTACAGGGTTCGGAAACACCATATATTTT. Protein sequence: CASSTGFGNTIYF.

This chain uses TRBV19 with TRBJ2-1; possibly TRBD2 for D (5 bases). The V and J ends lost 5 bases and 5 bases respectively, with 13 bases between them. The CDR3 has 14 amino acids. CDR1 and CDR2 (germline): LNHDA, SQIVND (reference sequence). CDR3 DNA sequence: TGTGCCAGTAGTCGTACTAGTAACCACAATGAGCAGTTCTTC. Translated: CASSRTSNHNEQFF.

This rearrangement joins TRBV7-2 to TRBJ2-3; 15 nucleotides align to TRBD2. Trimming cost V 5 bases and J 1 base; bases outside gene matches: 7. Germline CDR1 reads SGHTA; CDR2 reads FQGNSA. This CDR3 region has 18 residues. CDR3 in amino acids: CASSPQGLAGGRTDTQYF. CDR3 nucleotide sequence: TGTGCCAGCAGCCCGCAGGGACTAGCGGGGGGACGCACAGATACGCAGTATTTT.

The V and J genes are TRBV10-1 and TRBJ2-2; TRBD1 matches 8 bases. Germline V lookup: CDR1 WNHNN, CDR2 SYGVQD (reference sequence). This CDR3 spans 16 amino acids. V was pared by 3 bases and J by 7 bases, with 10 bases of the junction left unmatched. The DNA of the CDR3 is TGCGCCAGCAGTGATTACAGGGGGTCCGGGGTCGGGGAGCTGTTTTTT. This gives the protein CASSDYRGSGVGELFF.

The rearrangement links TRBV18 to TRBJ2-5, with 9 nucleotides matching TRBD2. V lost 0 bases, J lost 8 bases, and 7 bases stayed unmatched. This CDR3 is built from 15 residues. Per germline, CDR1 KGHSH and CDR2 LQKENI. The CDR3: CASSPPASGVFTQYF. DNA for the CDR3: TGTGCCAGCTCACCACCGGCTAGCGGGGTTTTCACCCAGTACTTC.

This clone was picked up one time. This sequence joins TRBV11-2 and TRBJ2-1, with D perhaps assigned TRBD1 or TRBD2 (5 bases each). This CDR3 has 14 residues. Germline V CDR1 and CDR2: SGHAT, FQNNGV. V was clipped by 3 bases and J by 8 bases, with 14 bases between them. DNA of the CDR3: TGTGCCAGCAGCTTGGGGGTCCAAAGGGATGAGCAGTTCTTC. This sequence encodes CASSLGVQRDEQFF.

V usage is TRBV24-1 and J usage is TRBJ1-2; maybe TRBD1 (6 bases). The V gene's germline CDR1 is KGHDR and CDR2 SFDVKD. The CDR3 covers 17 residues. V lost 1 base to trimming and J lost 3 bases, with 17 bases between them. The CDR3 coding sequence is TGTGCCACCAGTGATTTAGCCCCCGCGGGGGGCCACTATGGCTACACCTTC. The encoded protein is CATSDLAPAGGHYGYTF.

There are a few counts of this clone. V and J are TRBV9 and TRBJ2-1, with 8 bases that match TRBD2. The J segment lost 0 bases and the V segment lost 4 bases, leaving 9 bases of the junction unmatched. The CDR3 length is 17 residues. Germline CDR1 and CDR2: SGDLS and YYNGEE. In DNA, the CDR3 is TGTGCCAGCAGCTCTAGCGGGCGGGGGAGCTCCTACAATGAGCAGTTCTTC. As protein: CASSSSGRGSSYNEQFF.